This T cell receptor beta chain was retrieved from a study of blood T cell repertoires in COVID-19. Original methodology: The assay estimated nucleated cells by amplifying reference gene primers. Using immunoSEQ multiplex PCR, the repertoire was profiled, and TCRdb retains in-frame clones only, with some absent. V and J calls and clone size are those listed in that table; D and trimming were worked out from the DNA. The sample includes under 200,000 clones, around nine tenths of them seen just once. V was cut by 3 bases and J by 7 bases, with 15 bases left in between. Germline CDR1 reads SGHAT; CDR2 reads FQNNGV. CDR3 length equals 14 residues.

Sequencing was performed on peripheral blood. The rearrangement uses TRBV11-2 and TRBJ1-1; D not certain. The TCR comes from a man aged 60 to 75 with COVID-19, enrolled during active disease. The CDR3 nucleotides are TGTGCCAGCAGCTTCCCCCTTCTAGACGGTGAAGCTTTCTTT. It specifies CASSFPLLDGEAFF. The whole variable domain, remainder taken from reference TRBV11-2 and TRBJ1-1, is EAGVAQSPRYKIIEKRQSVAFWCNPISGHATLYWYQQILGQGPKLLIQFQNNGVVDDSQLPKDRFSAERLKGVDSTLKIQPAKLEDSAVYLCASSFPLLDGEAFFGQGTRLTVV.